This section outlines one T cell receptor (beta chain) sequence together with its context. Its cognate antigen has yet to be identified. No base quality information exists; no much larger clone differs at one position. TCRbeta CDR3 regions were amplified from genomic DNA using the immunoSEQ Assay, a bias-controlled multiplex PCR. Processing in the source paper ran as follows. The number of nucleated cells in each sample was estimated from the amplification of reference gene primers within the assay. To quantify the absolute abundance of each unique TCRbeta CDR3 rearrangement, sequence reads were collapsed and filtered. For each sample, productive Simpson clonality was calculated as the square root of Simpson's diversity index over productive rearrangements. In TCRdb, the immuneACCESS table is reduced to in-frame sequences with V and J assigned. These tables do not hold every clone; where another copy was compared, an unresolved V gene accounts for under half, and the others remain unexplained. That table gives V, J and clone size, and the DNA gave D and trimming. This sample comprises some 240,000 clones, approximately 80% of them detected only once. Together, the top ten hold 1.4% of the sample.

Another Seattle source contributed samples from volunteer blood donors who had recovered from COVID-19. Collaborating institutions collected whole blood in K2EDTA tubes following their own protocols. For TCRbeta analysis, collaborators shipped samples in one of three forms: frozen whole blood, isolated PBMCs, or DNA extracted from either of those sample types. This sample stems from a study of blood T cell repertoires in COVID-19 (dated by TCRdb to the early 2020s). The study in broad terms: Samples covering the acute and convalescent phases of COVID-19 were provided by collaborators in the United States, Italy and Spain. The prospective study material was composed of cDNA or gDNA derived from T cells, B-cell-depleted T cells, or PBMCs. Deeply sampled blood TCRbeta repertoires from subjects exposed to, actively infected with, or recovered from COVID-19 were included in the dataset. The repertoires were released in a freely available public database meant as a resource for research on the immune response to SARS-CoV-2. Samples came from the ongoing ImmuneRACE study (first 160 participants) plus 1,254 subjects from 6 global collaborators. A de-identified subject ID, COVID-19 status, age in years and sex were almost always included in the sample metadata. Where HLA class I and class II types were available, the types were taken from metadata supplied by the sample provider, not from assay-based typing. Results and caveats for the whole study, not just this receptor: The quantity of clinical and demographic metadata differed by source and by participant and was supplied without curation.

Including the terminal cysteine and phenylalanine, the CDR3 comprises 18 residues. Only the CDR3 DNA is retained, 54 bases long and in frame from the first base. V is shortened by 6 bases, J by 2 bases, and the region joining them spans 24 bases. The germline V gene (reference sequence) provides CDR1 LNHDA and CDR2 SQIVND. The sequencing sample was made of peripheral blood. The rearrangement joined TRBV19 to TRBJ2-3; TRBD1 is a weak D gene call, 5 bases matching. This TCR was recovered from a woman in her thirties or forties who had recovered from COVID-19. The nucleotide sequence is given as TGTGCCAGTAGATTGAGAGAAGGTTGGGGCCCAAACACAGATACGCAGTATTTT. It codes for CASRLREGWGPNTDTQYF.